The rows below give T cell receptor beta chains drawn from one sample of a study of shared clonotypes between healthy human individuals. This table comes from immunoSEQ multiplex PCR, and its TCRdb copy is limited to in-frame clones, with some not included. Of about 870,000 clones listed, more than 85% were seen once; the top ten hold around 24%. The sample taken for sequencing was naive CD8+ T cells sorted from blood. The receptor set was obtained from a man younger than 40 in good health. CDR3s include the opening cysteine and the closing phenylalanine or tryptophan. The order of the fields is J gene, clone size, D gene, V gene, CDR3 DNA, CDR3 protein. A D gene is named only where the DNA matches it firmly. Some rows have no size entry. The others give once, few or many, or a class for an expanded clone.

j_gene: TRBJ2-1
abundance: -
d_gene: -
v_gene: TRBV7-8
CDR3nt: TGTGCCATGTCGGCGGGAACAAACAATGAGCAGTTCTTC
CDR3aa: CAMSAGTNNEQFF

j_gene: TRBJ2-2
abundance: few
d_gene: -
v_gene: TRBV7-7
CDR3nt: TGTGCCAGCAGCTTTAAGGACACCGGGGAGCTGTTTTTT
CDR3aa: CASSFKDTGELFF

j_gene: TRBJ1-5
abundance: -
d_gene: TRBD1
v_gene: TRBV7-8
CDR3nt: TGTGCCAGCAGCGGGACAGGGGATAGCAATCAGCCCCAGCATTTT
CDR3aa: CASSGTGDSNQPQHF

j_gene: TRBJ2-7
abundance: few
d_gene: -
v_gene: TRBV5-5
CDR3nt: TGTGCCAGCAGCTTGTTAATTTTGGGGGAGGACATCTCCTACGAGCAGTACTTC
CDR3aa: CASSLLILGEDISYEQYF

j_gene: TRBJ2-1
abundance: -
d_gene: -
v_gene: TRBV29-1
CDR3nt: TGCAGCGTTGGGGGTGGGGTGAAATTACAATACAATGAGCAGTTCTTC
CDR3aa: CSVGGGVKLQYNEQFF

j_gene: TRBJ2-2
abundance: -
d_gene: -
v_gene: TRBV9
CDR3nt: TGTGCCAGCAGTAACCCCCCGGGACACCCGAACACCGGGGAGCTGTTTTTT
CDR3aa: CASSNPPGHPNTGELFF

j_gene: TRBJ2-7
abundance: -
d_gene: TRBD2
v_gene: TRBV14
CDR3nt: TGTGCCAGCAGCCAAGCACCGGGACTAACCCTAACCTACGAGCAGTACTTC
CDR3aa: CASSQAPGLTLTYEQYF

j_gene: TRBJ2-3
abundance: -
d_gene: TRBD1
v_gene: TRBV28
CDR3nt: TGTGCCAGCAACCCACACAGGGGCATCACAGATACGCAGTATTTT
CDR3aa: CASNPHRGITDTQYF

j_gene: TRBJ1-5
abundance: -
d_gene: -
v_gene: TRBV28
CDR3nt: TGTGCCAGCAGTTTATCCGATAGCAATCAGCCCCAGCATTTT
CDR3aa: CASSLSDSNQPQHF

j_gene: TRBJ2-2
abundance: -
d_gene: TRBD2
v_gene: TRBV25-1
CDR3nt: TGTGCCAGCAGTGAATACGGACTAGCGGGTAGCACCGGGGAGCTGTTTTTT
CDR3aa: CASSEYGLAGSTGELFF

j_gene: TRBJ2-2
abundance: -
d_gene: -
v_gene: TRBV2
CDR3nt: TGTGCCAGCACAGGGACAACCCAGGGGACCGGGGAGCTGTTTTTT
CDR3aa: CASTGTTQGTGELFF